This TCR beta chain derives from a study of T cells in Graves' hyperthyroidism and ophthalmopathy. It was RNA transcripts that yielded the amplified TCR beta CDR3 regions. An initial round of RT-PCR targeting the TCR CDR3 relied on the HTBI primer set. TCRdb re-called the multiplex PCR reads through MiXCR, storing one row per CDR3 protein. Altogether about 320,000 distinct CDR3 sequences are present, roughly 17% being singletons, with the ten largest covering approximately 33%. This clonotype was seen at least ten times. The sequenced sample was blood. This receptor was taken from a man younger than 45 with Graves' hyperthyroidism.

CDR3 nucleotide sequence: TGCGCCAGCAGCGAGGGGGACGGCTACGAGCAGTTCTTC. Translating it yields CASSEGDGYEQFF. The genes are TRBV5-1 and TRBJ2-7, with D maybe TRBD1 (6 bases). The tail of the sequence fits TRBJ2-1 better, so the J call may be wrong. This CDR3 comprises 13 residues. The germline gives CDR1 SGHRS, CDR2 YFSETQ.